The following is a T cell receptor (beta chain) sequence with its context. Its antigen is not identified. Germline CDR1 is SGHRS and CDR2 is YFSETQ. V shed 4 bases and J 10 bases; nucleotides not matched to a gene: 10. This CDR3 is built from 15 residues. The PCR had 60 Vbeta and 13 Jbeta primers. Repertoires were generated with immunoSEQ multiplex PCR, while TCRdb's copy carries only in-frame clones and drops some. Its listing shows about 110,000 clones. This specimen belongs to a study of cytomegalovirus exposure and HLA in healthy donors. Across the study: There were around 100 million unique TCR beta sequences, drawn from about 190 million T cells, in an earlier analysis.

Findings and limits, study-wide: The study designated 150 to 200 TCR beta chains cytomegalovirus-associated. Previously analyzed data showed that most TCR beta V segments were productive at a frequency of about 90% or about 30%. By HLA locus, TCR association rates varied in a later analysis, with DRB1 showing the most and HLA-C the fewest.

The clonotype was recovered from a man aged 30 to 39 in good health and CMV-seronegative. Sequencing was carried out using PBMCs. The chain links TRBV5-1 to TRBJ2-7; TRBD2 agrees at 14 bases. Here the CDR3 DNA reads TGCGCCAGCAGCGCCGGACTAGCGGGGGGCCCAGACCAGTACTTC. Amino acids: CASSAGLAGGPDQYF.